In this sample, the clone carrying this T cell receptor beta chain turned up many times. What it binds is not known. The CDR3 runs 14 residues. V was shortened by 3 bases and J by 0 bases, with 7 bases between the two germline ends. From germline, CDR1 is MGHDK and CDR2 SYGVNS. This specimen comes from a study of response to subunit inactivated influenza vaccine. Whole-study results and caveats: The authors suggested that every seasonal influenza vaccination recruits few new T cells.

TCRdb used MiXCR to reprocess the RT-PCR reads, holding one entry per CDR3 protein. The sample records 450,000 to 600,000 distinct CDR3 sequences, approximately 7.2% being singletons. The V call is TRBV25-1, the J call TRBJ2-3; the D is unclear. The sample was PBMCs from blood, taken about 24 months after vaccination. The origin of this receptor is a man between 50 and 69 years old who received an inactivated influenza vaccine. CDR3 in amino acids: CASSDMISTDTQYF. In DNA, the CDR3 is TGTGCCAGCAGTGACATGATTAGCACAGATACGCAGTATTTT. Full variable domain (remainder filled in from reference TRBV25-1 and TRBJ2-3): EADIYQTPRYLVIGTGKKITLECSQTMGHDKMYWYQQDPGMELHLIHYSYGVNSTEKGDLSSESTVSRIRTEHFPLTLESARPSHTSQYLCASSDMISTDTQYFGPGTRLTVL.